This T cell receptor (beta chain) emerged from a study of shared clonotypes between healthy human individuals. General study findings and limits: Estimated richness values were generally larger in naive subsets than in memory subsets.

Only in-frame clones appear in the TCRdb table, and some are missing; sequencing was by immunoSEQ multiplex PCR. Of over 850,000 clones in the sample, about 84% were seen once. This CDR3 is built from 16 residues. Deletions cut 4 bases from V and 4 bases from J, with 16 bases between. Germline V gene data show CDR1 as SEHNR and CDR2 as FQNEAQ (reference sequence). Only a few counts were recorded for this clone. The antigen is undetermined. This TCR was recovered from a man aged 18 to 30 in good health. Some clones in this sample may be carry-over from other donors' samples. The rearrangement uses TRBV7-9 and TRBJ2-2, with TRBD2 as a possible D gene (5 bases). Material for sequencing was memory CD4+ T cells from PBMCs. Subset denoted: CD45RA-negative fraction. CDR3 region: CASSSTLGLATGELFF. The CDR3 coding sequence is TGTGCCAGCAGCTCGACTCTTGGTCTAGCCACCGGGGAGCTGTTTTTT.